The rows below give T cell receptor beta chains drawn from one sample of a study of blood T cell repertoires in COVID-19. Assay: immunoSEQ multiplex PCR; the TCRdb copy retains only in-frame clones and omits some. The data hold around 250,000 clones, with around 93% observed a single time. The sequenced sample consisted of PBMCs or T cells enriched from blood (not recorded which). All receptors derive from a human donor in a cohort exposed to, infected with or recovered from COVID-19 (not recorded which). The donor label of this sample is uncertain. CDR3s include the opening cysteine and the closing phenylalanine or tryptophan. D genes are given only for firm matches. The listing skips clone size in some rows; elsewhere it reads once, few, many or a size class.

>TRBD1|TRBJ2-3|.|TRBV7-9
CASSLERGQSGTDTQYF
TGTGCCAGCAGCCTGGAGAGGGGGCAAAGCGGCACAGATACGCAGTATTTT
>TRBD2|TRBJ2-1|.|TRBV10-3
CAISELPSGDYNEQFF
TGTGCCATCAGTGAACTCCCAAGCGGGGATTACAATGAGCAGTTCTTC
>.|TRBJ2-1|.|TRBV5-1
CASSLQGNEQFF
TGCGCCAGCAGCTTGCAGGGGAATGAGCAGTTCTTC
>TRBD2|TRBJ2-3|.|TRBV5-6
CASSTPAGRGPDTQYF
TGTGCCAGCAGCACCCCAGCAGGGAGGGGTCCAGATACGCAGTATTTT
>.|TRBJ1-1|once|TRBV6-5
CASRGLATGNTEAFF
TGTGCCAGCAGAGGTCTGGCGACAGGGAACACTGAAGCTTTCTTT
>.|TRBJ1-1|once|TRBV6-2/TRBV6-3
CASSRRLGTEAFF
TGTGCCAGCAGCCGGAGGTTGGGCACTGAAGCTTTCTTT
>.|TRBJ1-5|once|TRBV2
CASSEGRGWQPQHF
TGTGCCAGCAGTGAAGGGAGGGGTTGGCAGCCCCAGCATTTT
>TRBD2|TRBJ2-3|.|TRBV5-8
CASSGGLAVTDTQYF
TGTGCCAGCAGCGGGGGACTAGCTGTCACAGATACGCAGTATTTT
>.|TRBJ2-7|.|TRBV30
CAWSVNPRGDEQYF
TGTGCCTGGAGTGTCAACCCCAGGGGCGACGAGCAGTACTTC
>TRBD1|TRBJ1-1|.|TRBV19
CASSTGTGMNTEAFF
TGTGCCAGTAGTACCGGGACAGGCATGAACACTGAAGCTTTCTTT
>.|TRBJ1-3|.|TRBV9
CASSPEGGSGNTIYF
TGTGCCAGCAGCCCTGAAGGGGGCTCTGGAAACACCATATATTTT
>TRBD2|TRBJ2-3|.|TRBV5-4
CASSLLRGGGDNTDTQYF
TGTGCCAGCAGCTTACTACGGGGCGGGGGGGATAACACAGATACGCAGTATTTT
>TRBD2|TRBJ2-7|.|TRBV10-3
CAIRGNLAELEQYF
TGTGCCATCAGGGGGAACCTAGCGGAACTCGAGCAGTACTTC
>.|TRBJ2-2|.|TRBV19
CASKVRSNTGELFF
TGTGCCAGTAAAGTCCGGTCGAACACCGGGGAGCTGTTTTTT
>TRBD2|TRBJ2-1|.|TRBV10-1
CASSEFQRGYNEQFF
TGCGCCAGCAGTGAATTCCAGCGGGGGTACAATGAGCAGTTCTTC
>TRBD2|TRBJ2-1|.|TRBV4-3
CATRGSGTNEQFF
TGCGCCACTCGGGGTAGCGGGACCAATGAGCAGTTCTTC
>.|TRBJ2-2|once|TRBV19
CAIRGRATGELFF
TGTGCCATTAGGGGGAGAGCGACCGGGGAGCTGTTTTTT
>.|TRBJ1-1|.|TRBV12-3/TRBV12-4
CASSIQRDEAFF
TGTGCCAGCAGCATACAGCGGGATGAAGCTTTCTTT
>TRBD1|TRBJ1-2|.|TRBV2
CASRDGQGGMGYTF
TGTGCCAGCAGGGACGGACAGGGAGGAATGGGATACACCTTC
>.|TRBJ1-2|.|TRBV28
CASSLVSTGNLYGYTF
TGTGCCAGCAGTTTAGTCTCCACAGGGAACCTCTATGGCTACACCTTC
>.|TRBJ1-1|.|TRBV12-3/TRBV12-4
CASSRFGGLEAFF
TGTGCCAGCAGCAGATTCGGGGGGTTAGAAGCTTTCTTT
>TRBD1|TRBJ1-2|.|TRBV6-1
CASSVGFPIGTDFYGYTF
TGTGCCAGCAGTGTGGGTTTCCCAATTGGGACAGATTTTTATGGCTACACCTTC
>.|TRBJ1-2|.|TRBV18
CASSPPVDRFGYTF
TGTGCCAGCTCGCCACCAGTGGACAGATTCGGCTACACCTTC